This is a list of T cell receptor beta chains from one sample in a study of glioma-infiltrating T cells. A single record per CDR3 protein comes from TCRdb applying MiXCR to the multiplex PCR reads. The sample consists of approximately 20,000 distinct CDR3 sequences, roughly 24% of them appearing once. The sample was glioma tissue, nonneoplastic brain tissue, or PBMCs (not recorded which). These receptors came from a human donor with low-grade glioma or glioblastoma, undergoing nonglioma brain surgery, or in good health (not recorded which). Both conserved end residues are part of each CDR3. Each record gives: V gene, clone size, CDR3 protein. Size is omitted from some rows. Given values are once, few, many or a class for expanded clones.

>TRBV6-1|many
CASRLTDGEAFF
>TRBV6-2/TRBV6-3|medium-sized
CASSYLTGSQHF
>TRBV12-3/TRBV12-4|NA
CASSLSQNQPQHF
>TRBV5-6|few
CASSWDPGIAEAFF
>TRBV5-4|many
CASSSGRLNTGELFF
>TRBV4-3|few
CASSQDPSGGNNEQFF
>TRBV12-3/TRBV12-4|NA
CASSLVQGDNQPQHF
>TRBV7-6|NA
CASSLPQGLTNGYTF
>TRBV4-3|NA
CVSSQDDRDRGYEQYF
>TRBV6-6|few
CASSYSEDGSSSGANVLTF
>TRBV20-1|many
CSAKGDRAYEQYF
>TRBV27|few
CASSSGLAGGPDTQYF
>TRBV20-1|many
CSATASGGVPYTQYF
>TRBV7-9|medium-sized
CASSFNKNIQYF
>TRBV4-3|many
CASSPADRTNTEAFF
>TRBV12-3/TRBV12-4|few
CASSFMRAEAFF
>TRBV6-2/TRBV6-3|NA
CASSFGVGPDFYGYTF
>TRBV19|few
CASSIRGRQETQYF
>TRBV4-2|few
CASSPLHQLSSGNTIYF
>TRBV7-9|NA
CASSLDGPGRVFF
>TRBV6-1|many
CASSYPDYNEQFF
>TRBV7-2|many
CASSLAHRKETQYF
>TRBV7-9|few
CASSFLGGGVNEQFF
>TRBV27|medium-sized
CASSWTGGLSNYGYTF
>TRBV14|few
CASSQGYASGGAEGETQYF
>TRBV20-1|NA
CSAKGGQVLSRGTEAFF
>TRBV7-2|NA
CASTTRGVSYNEQFF
>TRBV28|many
CASSTPQGTEAFF
>TRBV7-2|many
CASSLRLAGGTDTQYF
>TRBV28|many
CASSLAPESHEQYF
>TRBV27|NA
CASSLDTTGYEQYF
>TRBV16|few
CASSQSRSYEQYF